These T cell receptor beta chains were read from a single sample in a study of blood T cell repertoires in COVID-19. Profiling relied on immunoSEQ multiplex PCR, and the TCRdb table lists in-frame clones only, not all of them. The data show roughly 100,000 clones, under 90% seen once. The specimen sequenced was peripheral blood. These TCRs come from a human donor in a cohort sampled during active or convalescent COVID-19. Each CDR3 is given with its conserved first and last residue. A D gene is named only where the DNA matches it firmly. The size entry is marked missing in some rows and otherwise reads once, few, many or a size class.

CDR3: CSVQEGEKLFF
DNA: TGCAGCGTGCAGGAGGGTGAAAAACTGTTTTTT
D: NA
length: 11
size: NA
J: TRBJ1-4
V: TRBV29-1

CDR3: CASSLRNRGSQETQYF
DNA: TGTGCCAGCAGCTTACGAAACAGGGGGAGCCAAGAGACCCAGTACTTC
D: TRBD1
length: 16
size: NA
J: TRBJ2-5
V: TRBV7-2

CDR3: CASSWDSSYNEQFF
DNA: TGTGCCAGCAGCTGGGACAGCTCCTACAATGAGCAGTTCTTC
D: TRBD1
length: 14
size: NA
J: TRBJ2-1
V: TRBV7-3

CDR3: CASSDPGSGGYTDTQYF
DNA: TGTGCCAGTAGTGACCCCGGTAGCGGGGGGTACACAGATACGCAGTATTTT
D: TRBD2
length: 17
size: NA
J: TRBJ2-3
V: TRBV19

CDR3: CASRGGGQTNSPLHF
DNA: TGTGCCAGCAGAGGGGGCGGGCAAACTAATTCACCCCTCCACTTT
D: TRBD1
length: 15
size: NA
J: TRBJ1-6
V: TRBV5-4

CDR3: CASRTGLNTEAFF
DNA: TGTGCCAGTAGGACGGGGTTGAACACTGAAGCTTTCTTT
D: NA
length: 13
size: NA
J: TRBJ1-1
V: TRBV19

CDR3: CASSPLGTSYFYEQFF
DNA: TGTGCCAGTAGTCCTCTAGGGACTAGCTATTTCTATGAGCAGTTCTTC
D: TRBD2
length: 16
size: few
J: TRBJ2-1
V: TRBV19

CDR3: CASGIAKNIQYF
DNA: TGTGCCAGCGGCATAGCCAAAAACATTCAGTACTTC
D: NA
length: 12
size: once
J: TRBJ2-4
V: TRBV28

CDR3: CASSQDLAGDSYNEQFF
DNA: TGTGCCAGCAGCCAAGACCTAGCGGGGGACTCCTACAATGAGCAGTTCTTC
D: TRBD2
length: 17
size: NA
J: TRBJ2-1
V: TRBV3-1/TRBV3-2

CDR3: CASSLAGETEAFF
DNA: TGTGCCAGCAGCTTAGCAGGGGAAACTGAAGCTTTCTTT
D: NA
length: 13
size: NA
J: TRBJ1-1
V: TRBV7-6

CDR3: CASSVSTGPLREQYF
DNA: TGTGCCAGCAGTGTCTCCACAGGGCCCCTTAGGGAGCAGTACTTC
D: NA
length: 15
size: few
J: TRBJ2-7
V: TRBV25-1

CDR3: CASSLLAGGFTDTQYF
DNA: TGTGCCAGCAGCTTGCTCGCAGGGGGTTTCACAGATACGCAGTATTTT
D: TRBD1
length: 16
size: few
J: TRBJ2-3
V: TRBV5-5

CDR3: CASSRGHSDQPQHF
DNA: TGTGCCAGCAGTAGGGGACACTCTGATCAGCCCCAGCATTTT
D: NA
length: 14
size: NA
J: TRBJ1-5
V: TRBV6-5

CDR3: CASSLGQGTDTQYF
DNA: TGTGCCAGCTCATTGGGACAGGGCACAGATACGCAGTATTTT
D: TRBD1
length: 14
size: once
J: TRBJ2-3
V: TRBV18

CDR3: CASSHGQGLSQYF
DNA: TGTGCCAGCAGTCACGGACAGGGACTTTCGCAGTACTTC
D: TRBD1
length: 13
size: NA
J: TRBJ2-7
V: TRBV12-3/TRBV12-4

CDR3: CASSQVTSGTNTGELFF
DNA: TGTGCCAGCAGCCAAGTTACTAGCGGAACGAACACCGGGGAGCTGTTTTTT
D: TRBD2
length: 17
size: once
J: TRBJ2-2
V: TRBV4-2

CDR3: CATSDFGGYTF
DNA: TGTGCCACCAGTGATTTCGGTGGCTACACCTTC
D: NA
length: 11
size: NA
J: TRBJ1-2
V: TRBV24-1

CDR3: CASSQDRGLYQPQHF
DNA: TGCGCCAGCAGCCAAGACAGGGGGCTTTATCAGCCCCAGCATTTT
D: TRBD1
length: 15
size: NA
J: TRBJ1-5
V: TRBV4-3

CDR3: CAWGRQGGNYEQYF
DNA: TGTGCCTGGGGAAGACAGGGGGGAAACTACGAGCAGTACTTC
D: TRBD1
length: 14
size: NA
J: TRBJ2-7
V: TRBV30

CDR3: CASSLPVGELFF
DNA: TGTGCCAGCAGTTTGCCAGTCGGGGAGCTGTTTTTT
D: NA
length: 12
size: NA
J: TRBJ2-2
V: TRBV28

CDR3: CATSRGSGNYGYTF
DNA: TGTGCCACCAGCAGGGGGAGTGGTAACTATGGCTACACCTTC
D: TRBD1
length: 14
size: NA
J: TRBJ1-2
V: TRBV24-1

CDR3: CASSSTGYEQYF
DNA: TGTGCCAGCAGCTCGACGGGGTACGAGCAGTACTTC
D: NA
length: 12
size: NA
J: TRBJ2-7
V: TRBV7-9

CDR3: CASSLLHTGGYTF
DNA: TGTGCCAGCAGTCTCCTACACACGGGGGGCTACACCTTC
D: NA
length: 13
size: NA
J: TRBJ1-2
V: TRBV12-3/TRBV12-4

CDR3: CASRHLARTSGGAGEQFF
DNA: TGTGCCAGCAGGCACCTAGCTCGGACTAGCGGGGGGGCGGGTGAGCAGTTCTTC
D: TRBD2
length: 18
size: NA
J: TRBJ2-1
V: TRBV11-2

CDR3: CASDSSTGANVLTF
DNA: TGTGCCAGTGACAGTTCCACTGGGGCCAACGTCCTGACTTTC
D: NA
length: 14
size: few
J: TRBJ2-6
V: TRBV5-4

CDR3: CASRLTTGGFYEQYF
DNA: TGTGCCAGCAGACTGACGACAGGTGGATTCTACGAGCAGTACTTC
D: NA
length: 15
size: once
J: TRBJ2-7
V: TRBV2

CDR3: CASSTGTGAGKLFF
DNA: TGTGCCAGCAGCACCGGGACAGGAGCCGGAAAACTGTTTTTT
D: TRBD1
length: 14
size: few
J: TRBJ1-4
V: TRBV7-2

CDR3: CAISDTGFEKLFF
DNA: TGTGCCATCAGCGATACAGGGTTTGAAAAACTGTTTTTT
D: NA
length: 13
size: NA
J: TRBJ1-4
V: TRBV10-3

CDR3: CASSPPGQGALPYGYTF
DNA: TGTGCCAGCAGTCCCCCGGGACAGGGGGCGCTCCCCTATGGCTACACCTTC
D: TRBD1
length: 17
size: NA
J: TRBJ1-2
V: TRBV28

CDR3: CASNPGRGGETQYF
DNA: TGTGCCAGCAACCCAGGGCGGGGAGGAGAGACCCAGTACTTC
D: NA
length: 14
size: NA
J: TRBJ2-5
V: TRBV6-5

CDR3: CASGTSLTDTQYF
DNA: TGTGCCAGTGGGACTTCCCTCACAGATACGCAGTATTTT
D: NA
length: 13
size: NA
J: TRBJ2-3
V: TRBV3-1/TRBV3-2

CDR3: CASSHPPRDSLSDEQFF
DNA: TGCGCCAGCAGCCATCCTCCTCGGGACAGTCTTTCCGATGAGCAGTTCTTC
D: TRBD1
length: 17
size: once
J: TRBJ2-1
V: TRBV4-1

CDR3: CAISEIGQGAAETQYF
DNA: TGTGCCATCAGTGAGATAGGACAGGGGGCCGCAGAGACCCAGTACTTC
D: TRBD1
length: 16
size: NA
J: TRBJ2-5
V: TRBV10-3

CDR3: CASSVDRGGQETQYF
DNA: TGTGCCAGCAGTGTGGACAGGGGGGGACAAGAGACCCAGTACTTC
D: TRBD1
length: 15
size: NA
J: TRBJ2-5
V: TRBV2

CDR3: CASSFQGGVSSYEQYF
DNA: TGTGCCAGCAGCTTTCAGGGCGGGGTCTCCTCGTACGAGCAGTACTTC
D: NA
length: 16
size: few
J: TRBJ2-7
V: TRBV11-3

CDR3: CSVERQRNTGELFF
DNA: TGCAGCGTTGAACGACAGAGAAACACCGGGGAGCTGTTTTTT
D: NA
length: 14
size: few
J: TRBJ2-2
V: TRBV29-1

CDR3: CATSRDQQTNEKLFF
DNA: TGTGCCACCAGCAGAGATCAACAGACTAATGAAAAACTGTTTTTT
D: NA
length: 15
size: NA
J: TRBJ1-4
V: TRBV15

CDR3: CASTGGKGSPLHF
DNA: TGTGCCTCTACAGGGGGCAAAGGATCACCCCTCCACTTT
D: TRBD1
length: 13
size: NA
J: TRBJ1-6
V: TRBV19

CDR3: CASRMDSSYNSPLHF
DNA: TGTGCCAGCAGAATGGACAGCTCCTATAATTCACCCCTCCACTTT
D: NA
length: 15
size: NA
J: TRBJ1-6
V: TRBV6-5

CDR3: CAISGGGGAGDTQYF
DNA: TGTGCCATCAGTGGAGGCGGGGGGGCTGGAGATACGCAGTATTTT
D: TRBD2
length: 15
size: NA
J: TRBJ2-3
V: TRBV10-3

CDR3: CASSIPGQVNNSPLHF
DNA: TGTGCCAGCAGCATACCGGGACAGGTTAATAATTCACCCCTCCACTTT
D: TRBD1
length: 16
size: NA
J: TRBJ1-6
V: TRBV5-4

CDR3: CASSRTGFTEAFF
DNA: TGTGCCAGCAGTAGGACAGGGTTCACTGAAGCTTTCTTT
D: TRBD1
length: 13
size: NA
J: TRBJ1-1
V: TRBV11-1

CDR3: CASSPPLSGTDLYGYTF
DNA: TGTGCCAGCTCACCACCACTGTCCGGGACAGACCTCTATGGCTACACCTTC
D: TRBD1
length: 17
size: once
J: TRBJ1-2
V: TRBV18

CDR3: CASSYARGLYEQYF
DNA: TGTGCCAGCAGTTACGCCAGGGGGCTGTACGAGCAGTACTTC
D: TRBD1
length: 14
size: few
J: TRBJ2-7
V: TRBV6-5

CDR3: CASSPERDRGSDEQFF
DNA: TGTGCCAGTAGTCCGGAGAGGGACAGGGGATCGGATGAGCAGTTCTTC
D: TRBD1
length: 16
size: NA
J: TRBJ2-1
V: TRBV19

CDR3: CASRIGGVGYTF
DNA: TGTGCCAGCAGAATCGGAGGGGTTGGCTACACCTTC
D: NA
length: 12
size: few
J: TRBJ1-2
V: TRBV5-4

CDR3: CASSRDRGYEQYF
DNA: TGTGCCAGCAGTCGCGACAGGGGCTACGAGCAGTACTTC
D: TRBD1
length: 13
size: NA
J: TRBJ2-7
V: TRBV6-5

CDR3: CASSYRPGGDYGYTF
DNA: TGTGCCAGCAGTTACCGTCCCGGAGGGGACTATGGCTACACCTTC
D: NA
length: 15
size: few
J: TRBJ1-2
V: TRBV6-5

CDR3: CASSSYSGGETQYF
DNA: TGTGCCAGCAGTTCCTACAGCGGGGGAGAGACCCAGTACTTC
D: TRBD2
length: 14
size: NA
J: TRBJ2-5
V: TRBV6-5

CDR3: CASSLGQANEKLFF
DNA: TGCGCCAGCAGCTTGGGGCAGGCGAATGAAAAACTGTTTTTT
D: NA
length: 14
size: NA
J: TRBJ1-4
V: TRBV5-1

CDR3: CATYRGGNTEAFF
DNA: TGTGCCACATACAGGGGTGGAAACACTGAAGCTTTCTTT
D: TRBD1
length: 13
size: NA
J: TRBJ1-1
V: TRBV6-5

CDR3: CASSLGGDSGNTIYF
DNA: TGTGCCAGCAGTTTAGGAGGGGACTCTGGAAACACCATATATTTT
D: NA
length: 15
size: NA
J: TRBJ1-3
V: TRBV28

CDR3: CATERYNEAFF
DNA: TGTGCCACCGAGCGCTATAATGAAGCTTTCTTT
D: NA
length: 11
size: NA
J: TRBJ1-1
V: TRBV2